This is a list of T cell receptor beta chains from one sample in a study of blood T cell repertoires in COVID-19. TCRdb's table, derived via immunoSEQ multiplex PCR, lists solely in-frame clones and lacks some. This table has 200,000 to 250,000 clones, under 85% appearing once. Sequenced sample: peripheral blood. The origin of the receptors is a woman aged 40 to 49 with active or convalescent COVID-19. The CDR3 runs from the conserved cysteine through the conserved F or W. The order of the fields is V gene, D gene, J gene, clone size, CDR3 protein, CDR3 DNA. D genes are given only for firm matches. Where a row states a size, it is once, few, many or the class of an expanded clone; other rows omit it.

TRBV7-9	.	TRBJ2-3	.	CASSVTNPTDTQYF	TGTGCCAGCAGCGTGACTAACCCCACAGATACGCAGTATTTT
TRBV2	.	TRBJ1-3	.	CATSGSGNTIYF	TGTGCCACCTCAGGGTCCGGAAACACCATATATTTT
TRBV30	TRBD1	TRBJ1-6	once	CAWNPTGAVDSPLHF	TGTGCCTGGAACCCGACAGGGGCGGTCGATTCACCCCTCCACTTT
TRBV4-2	TRBD2	TRBJ2-2	.	CASSQSGAGELFF	TGTGCCAGCAGCCAAAGCGGGGCCGGGGAGCTGTTTTTT
TRBV28	.	TRBJ1-3	.	CASFVTGNSGNTIYF	TGTGCCAGCTTTGTTACAGGGAACTCTGGAAACACCATATATTTT
TRBV29-1	.	TRBJ2-3	.	CSPSRADTQYF	TGCAGCCCAAGCCGGGCAGATACGCAGTATTTT
TRBV3-1/TRBV3-2	.	TRBJ2-3	.	CASSPPPGDTQYF	TGTGCCAGCAGCCCCCCCCCGGGAGATACGCAGTATTTT
TRBV5-1	.	TRBJ1-2	once	CASSDPGGDYGYTF	TGCGCCAGCAGCGACCCGGGAGGGGACTATGGCTACACCTTC
TRBV28	TRBD1	TRBJ1-2	.	CASRGTGGNYGYTF	TGTGCCAGCAGGGGGACAGGGGGTAACTATGGCTACACCTTC
TRBV28	.	TRBJ1-1	.	CASSSLTGYTEAFF	TGTGCCAGCAGTTCCCTGACAGGTTACACTGAAGCTTTCTTT
TRBV5-5	TRBD2	TRBJ2-1	.	CASSHGGGYNEQFF	TGTGCCAGCAGCCACGGGGGGGGCTACAATGAGCAGTTCTTC
TRBV6-4	.	TRBJ1-1	.	CASSDSGVAAGVGAFF	TGTGCCAGCAGTGACTCGGGAGTCGCAGCGGGAGTCGGAGCTTTCTTT
TRBV10-1	.	TRBJ1-1	.	CASSESGGRTEAFF	TGCGCCAGCAGTGAGTCGGGGGGGAGGACTGAAGCTTTCTTT
TRBV3-1/TRBV3-2	TRBD1	TRBJ2-5	.	CASSPDRVQETQYF	TGTGCCAGCAGCCCGGACAGGGTACAAGAGACCCAGTACTTC
TRBV6-5	.	TRBJ2-7	.	CASSYGGYLNEQYF	TGTGCCAGCAGTTACGGCGGCTACCTCAACGAGCAGTACTTC
TRBV5-1	TRBD2	TRBJ2-7	.	CASSWTSNSYEQYF	TGCGCCAGCAGCTGGACTAGCAATAGTTACGAGCAGTACTTC
TRBV6-5	.	TRBJ1-4	.	CASSRGRLSEKLFF	TGTGCCAGCAGCCGAGGTCGCCTCTCTGAAAAACTGTTTTTT
TRBV7-6	.	TRBJ2-7	.	CASSLGNSYEQYF	TGTGCCAGCAGCTTGGGCAACTCCTACGAGCAGTACTTC
TRBV5-4	TRBD2	TRBJ2-3	.	CASSTSRGGTDTQYF	TGTGCCAGCAGTACATCTCGGGGGGGCACAGATACGCAGTATTTT
TRBV19	.	TRBJ2-3	.	CASSIEGGFTDTQYF	TGTGCCAGTAGTATAGAAGGGGGATTCACAGATACGCAGTATTTT
TRBV29-1	TRBD1	TRBJ1-6	.	CSVGTGSYNSPLHF	TGCAGCGTCGGGACAGGGTCCTATAATTCACCCCTCCACTTT
TRBV12-3/TRBV12-4	.	TRBJ2-1	.	CASSFGGSNEQFF	TGTGCCAGCAGTTTCGGAGGATCCAATGAGCAGTTCTTC
TRBV30	.	TRBJ2-1	.	CAWSVARARGEQFF	TGTGCCTGGAGTGTGGCCAGGGCAAGGGGGGAGCAGTTCTTC
TRBV9	.	TRBJ1-3	.	CASSALSGNTIYF	TGTGCCAGCAGCGCACTCTCTGGAAACACCATATATTTT
TRBV3-1/TRBV3-2	.	TRBJ1-1	.	CASSPTLDAGNAFF	TGTGCCAGCAGCCCGACCCTTGACGCAGGGAACGCTTTCTTT
TRBV27	.	TRBJ1-4	.	CASSLGGEGWEKLFF	TGTGCCAGCAGTTTAGGTGGAGAGGGTTGGGAAAAACTGTTTTTT
TRBV5-1	.	TRBJ2-3	.	CASSLFPGGSTDTQYF	TGCGCCAGCAGCTTGTTCCCGGGGGGCTCCACAGATACGCAGTATTTT
TRBV30	.	TRBJ1-1	.	CAWSYHAEAFF	TGTGCCTGGAGCTACCACGCTGAAGCTTTCTTT
TRBV9	TRBD1	TRBJ2-3	.	CASSVLGGPTDTQYF	TGTGCCAGCAGCGTACTAGGGGGCCCGACAGATACGCAGTATTTT
TRBV29-1	.	TRBJ1-1	once	CSVVNAGTHTEAFF	TGCAGCGTCGTGAATGCCGGGACACACACTGAAGCTTTCTTT
TRBV30	.	TRBJ2-1	.	CAWSDRDEQFF	TGTGCCTGGAGTGACAGGGATGAGCAGTTCTTC
TRBV18	.	TRBJ1-5	.	CASSPSVNSNQPQHF	TGTGCCAGCTCACCGTCGGTGAATAGCAATCAGCCCCAGCATTTT
TRBV27	.	TRBJ1-1	.	CASSYYSNTEAFF	TGTGCCAGCAGTTATTACAGTAACACTGAAGCTTTCTTT
TRBV7-6	TRBD1	TRBJ1-5	.	CASSLGANRGSNQPQHF	TGTGCCAGCAGCTTAGGGGCAAACAGGGGTAGCAATCAGCCCCAGCATTTT
TRBV19	.	TRBJ1-5	.	CASSILSQPQHF	TGTGCCAGTAGTATTTTGAGTCAGCCCCAGCATTTT
TRBV7-3	TRBD1	TRBJ2-5	.	CASSRGDRFQETQYF	TGTGCCAGCAGCAGAGGGGACAGGTTCCAAGAGACCCAGTACTTC
TRBV4-1	TRBD1	TRBJ1-2	.	CASSLPGQGNYGYTF	TGCGCCAGCAGCCTCCCGGGACAGGGTAACTATGGCTACACCTTC
TRBV12-3/TRBV12-4	.	TRBJ1-3	once	CASSSTGNTIYF	TGTGCCAGCAGTTCGACAGGAAACACCATATATTTT
TRBV2	TRBD2	TRBJ2-1	.	CASRLRAGGRVEQFF	TGTGCCAGCAGGCTCCGCGCGGGGGGGCGGGTTGAGCAGTTCTTC
TRBV7-2	.	TRBJ2-7	.	CASSLAPGYYEQYF	TGTGCCAGCAGCTTAGCTCCAGGGTACTACGAGCAGTACTTC
TRBV11-2	.	TRBJ1-2	.	CASSTHSYGYTF	TGTGCCAGCAGCACGCACAGTTATGGCTACACCTTC
TRBV5-1	.	TRBJ2-6	.	CASTGEIGSGANVLTF	TGCGCCAGCACAGGGGAGATTGGCTCTGGGGCCAACGTCCTGACTTTC
TRBV27	.	TRBJ1-2	.	CASLGPGTPNYGYTF	TGTGCCAGCCTCGGACCGGGGACACCAAACTATGGCTACACCTTC
TRBV19	.	TRBJ1-4	.	CASREGEKLFF	TGTGCCAGTAGAGAGGGAGAAAAACTGTTTTTT